A single sample gave rise to the 15 T cell receptor beta chains below, sequenced in a study of metastatic and nonmetastatic thyroid tumors. TCRdb re-clonotyped the PCR reads via MiXCR. The table includes tens of thousands of clones, around 15% detected once. No treatment had been given to any patient before thyroid surgery. Material for sequencing was blood. Every receptor here comes from a male donor with papillary thyroid cancer or a benign thyroid nodule (not recorded which). Some clones in this sample may be carry-over from other donors' samples.

The sample holds many counts of this clone. The chain uses TRBV9 and TRBJ2-3, with a tentative D call TRBD2 (6 bases). This CDR3 comprises 17 residues. CDR1 is SGDLS, CDR2 YYNGEE, per germline. The V and J ends lost 4 bases and 2 bases respectively, with 20 bases between them. CDR3 sequence reads: CASSSPREPSDTDTQYF. The CDR3 DNA reads TGTGCCAGCAGCTCACCACGGGAGCCAAGCGACACAGATACGCAGTATTTT.

The table lists this clone with a count of one. The chain combines TRBV5-1 with TRBJ2-3, with 8 bases fitting TRBD1. The ends lost 2 bases at V and 4 bases at J; junction bases unmatched: 6. There are 15 residues in the CDR3. Germline V gene lookup returns CDR1 SGHRS and CDR2 YFSETQ. This CDR3 is CASSLDRGASDTQYF. The CDR3 region has the DNA TGCGCCAGCAGCTTAGACAGGGGAGCCTCAGATACGCAGTATTTT.

This clone has ten or more counts. This chain joins TRBV15 and TRBJ1-6; D remains ambiguous. Trimming removed 0 bases from V and 8 bases from J, with 2 bases in between. Per the germline V gene, CDR1 is LNHNV and CDR2 is YYDKDF (reference sequence). This CDR3 contains 12 residues. CDR3 DNA sequence: TGTGCCACCAGCAGAGACTATTCACCCCTCCACTTT. This gives the protein CATSRDYSPLHF. The entire variable domain, with the rest obtained from reference TRBV15 and TRBJ1-6, is as follows: DAMVIQNPRYQVTQFGKPVTLSCSQTLNHNVMYWYQQKSSQAPKLLFHYYDKDFNNEADTPDNFQSRRPNTSFCFLDIRSPGLGDTAMYLCATSRDYSPLHFGNGTRLTVT.

This clone has at least ten counts. The V gene is TRBV19, the J gene TRBJ2-1; D is unclear. Trimming took 7 bases from V and 4 from J, leaving 5 bases between them. Germline CDR1 is LNHDA and CDR2 is SQIVND (reference sequence). The CDR3 covers 11 residues. The CDR3 nucleotides are TGTGCCAGTACCGAATACAATGAGCAGTTCTTC. This encodes CASTEYNEQFF. Full variable domain (missing parts from reference TRBV19 and TRBJ2-1): DGGITQSPKYLFRKEGQNVTLSCEQNLNHDAMYWYRQDPGQGLRLIYYSQIVNDFQKGDIAEGYSVSREKKESFPLTVTSAQKNPTAFYLCASTEYNEQFFGPGTRLTVL.

This clone was observed many times. The CDR3 region is CASTAGLSVGLKAFF. CDR3 DNA sequence: TGTGCCAGCACCGCAGGGTTGTCTGTGGGTTTAAAAGCTTTCTTT. The gene calls are TRBV19 and TRBJ1-1; tentatively, D is TRBD1 (5 bases). The germline gives CDR1 LNHDA, CDR2 SQIVND (reference sequence). Trimming removed 9 bases at V and 9 bases at J, with 26 bases between. The CDR3 spans 15 residues. The full variable domain, with the rest looked up from reference TRBV19 and TRBJ1-1, is DGGITQSPKYLFRKEGQNVTLSCEQNLNHDAMYWYRQDPGQGLRLIYYSQIVNDFQKGDIAEGYSVSREKKESFPLTVTSAQKNPTAFYLCASTAGLSVGLKAFFGQGTRLTVV.

This clone was seen ten or more times. Other DNA sequences in the sample encode the same CDR3. The chain is built from TRBV9 and TRBJ2-3, with D hard to call. This CDR3 spans 14 amino acids. Trimming took off 2 bases at V and 0 bases at J, with 7 bases between the two ends. Germline V gives CDR1 SGDLS, CDR2 YYNGEE. CDR3 bases: TGTGCCAGCAGCGTTAGTTCTAGCACAGATACGCAGTATTTT. Translating it yields CASSVSSSTDTQYF.

This clone was seen ten or more times. The chain employs TRBV5-6 and TRBJ2-2; no definite D call. Trimming pared 9 bases from V and 0 bases from J, leaving 12 bases between. Germline CDR1 is SGHDT and CDR2 is YYEEEE. This CDR3 has 14 residues. The CDR3 DNA reads TGTGCCACCAAAACTCAGACGAACACCGGGGAGCTGTTTTTT. It codes for CATKTQTNTGELFF. Looking up the rest from reference TRBV5-6 and TRBJ2-2 gives the full variable domain: DAGVTQSPTHLIKTRGQQVTLRCSPKSGHDTVSWYQQALGQGPQFIFQYYEEEERQRGNFPDRFSGHQFPNYSSELNVNALLLGDSALYLCATKTQTNTGELFFGEGSRLTVL.

For this clone: A read error is likely, as this CDR3 ends without the conserved phenylalanine or tryptophan. This sequence joins TRBV7-6 and TRBJ1-4, with D perhaps TRBD1 (5 bases). CDR1 is SGHVS, CDR2 FNYEAQ, per germline. This CDR3 contains 15 residues. V lost 3 bases, J lost 5 bases, and 13 bases lay in between. CDR3 protein: CASSLYRQTNEKLFL. CDR3 in DNA: TGTGCCAGCAGCTTGTATCGACAGACAAATGAAAAACTGTTTTTG.

The rearrangement joins TRBV4-1 to TRBJ1-1, with D unclear. This CDR3 spans 15 amino acids. CDR1 and CDR2 (germline): MGHRA, YSYEKL. The V end lost 0 bases, the J end lost 2 bases, and 10 bases lay between the germline ends. CDR3 residues: CASSQDLGVNTEAFF. As DNA, the CDR3 is TGCGCCAGCAGCCAAGATCTTGGGGTAAACACTGAAGCTTTCTTT.

By frequency in the sample, this clone is medium-sized (0.01 to 0.1%). This sequence joins TRBV6-4 and TRBJ2-2; the match to TRBD2 covers 8 bases. The CDR3 runs 14 residues. Germline CDR1 reads MRHNA; CDR2 reads SNTAGT. V lost 2 bases to trimming and J lost 4 bases; unmatched junction nucleotides: 0. The CDR3 loop is CASSDGTSTGELFF. The CDR3 bases are TGTGCCAGCAGTGACGGGACTAGCACCGGGGAGCTGTTTTTT.

In the case of this clone: A clone one base away is much larger, so this may be a read error. Additional DNA sequences in this sample encode the identical CDR3. CDR3 in DNA: TGCAGTGCGGAAAGGGTGGAGACACAGTACTTC. Amino acid sequence: CSAERVETQYF. The chain employs TRBV20-1 and TRBJ2-5, with unresolved D. CDR3 size: 11 residues. Germline CDR1 reads DFQATT; CDR2 reads SNEGSKA (reference sequence).

This clone was seen repeatedly, ten times or more. CDR3 bases: TGCAGTGCTAGGGACAGGGTATCCCCCGGGGAGCTGTTTTTT. Its protein product is CSARDRVSPGELFF. This chain connects TRBV20-1 to TRBJ2-2; 8 nucleotides line up with TRBD1. The CDR3 runs 14 residues. The V segment lost 3 bases and the J segment 6 bases; nucleotides outside the gene matches: 6. Per the germline V gene, CDR1 is DFQATT and CDR2 is SNEGSKA (reference sequence).

The chain is built from TRBV9 and TRBJ1-2, with D unclear. The length of the CDR3 is 14 residues. Between the trimmed V and J ends, which lost 4 bases and 1 base, there was a span of 11 bases. CDR1 SGDLS and CDR2 YYNGEE come from the germline V gene. As DNA, the CDR3 is TGTGCCAGCAGCCCCGGCAGCCATAACTATGGCTACACCTTC. Translating it yields CASSPGSHNYGYTF.

This clone was seen repeatedly, ten times or more. The chain couples TRBV3-1 to TRBJ2-5, with D possibly TRBD2 on 5 matching bases. The germline V gene has CDR1 LGHDT and CDR2 YNNKEL (reference sequence). The CDR3 consists of 15 residues. V was trimmed by 1 base and J by 3 bases, leaving 12 bases between them. The CDR3 sequence: CASSQVLARKETQYF. DNA for the CDR3: TGTGCCAGCAGCCAAGTTTTAGCGCGCAAAGAGACCCAGTACTTC.

This clone occurred many times. The gene calls are TRBV27 and TRBJ2-3; D is perhaps TRBD2 (6 bases). Germline V CDR1 and CDR2: MNHEY, SMNVEV (reference sequence). The ends were cut back, 8 bases at V and 0 bases at J, with 18 bases in the middle. This CDR3 has 16 amino acids. In DNA form, the CDR3 reads TGTGCCAGCTCGTCTGGGACTCAGGTTAGCACAGATACGCAGTATTTT. Translation: CASSSGTQVSTDTQYF.